The T cell receptor (beta chain) described here comes from a study of cytomegalovirus exposure and HLA in healthy donors. The CDR3 totals 13 residues. Germline CDR1 SGHNT, CDR2 YYREEE (reference sequence). The ends were cut back, 7 bases at V and 6 bases at J, with 14 bases in the middle. The PCR employed 60 Vbeta primers together with 13 Jbeta primers. Using immunoSEQ multiplex PCR, the repertoire was profiled, and TCRdb retains in-frame clones only, with some absent. The sample records approximately 160,000 clones, 65% to 80% being singletons. Source material: PBMCs. The V call is TRBV5-4, the J call TRBJ2-1, with TRBD2 as a possible D gene (5 bases). This TCR was recovered from a young man in good health and CMV-seropositive. The CDR3 DNA reads as TGTGCCAGCGGTCCCGAGGGCCCCAATGAGCAGTTCTTC. Encoded protein: CASGPEGPNEQFF.